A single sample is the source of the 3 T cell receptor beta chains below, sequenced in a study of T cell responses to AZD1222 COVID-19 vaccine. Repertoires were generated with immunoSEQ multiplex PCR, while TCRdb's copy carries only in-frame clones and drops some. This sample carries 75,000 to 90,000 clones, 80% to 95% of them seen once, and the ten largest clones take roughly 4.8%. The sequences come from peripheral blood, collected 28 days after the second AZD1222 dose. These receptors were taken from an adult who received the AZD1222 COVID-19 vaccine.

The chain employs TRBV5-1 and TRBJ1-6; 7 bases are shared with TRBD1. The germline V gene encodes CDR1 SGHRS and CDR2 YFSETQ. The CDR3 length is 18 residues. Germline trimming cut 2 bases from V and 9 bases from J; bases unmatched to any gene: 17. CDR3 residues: CASSLTGTATRGGSPLHF. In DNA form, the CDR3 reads TGCGCCAGCAGCTTAACCGGGACAGCCACGCGGGGGGGTTCACCCCTCCACTTT.

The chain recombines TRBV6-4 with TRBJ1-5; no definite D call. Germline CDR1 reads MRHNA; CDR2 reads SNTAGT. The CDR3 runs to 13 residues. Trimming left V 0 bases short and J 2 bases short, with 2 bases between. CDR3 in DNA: TGTGCCAGCAGTGACTCGGGCAATCAGCCCCAGCATTTT. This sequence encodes CASSDSGNQPQHF.

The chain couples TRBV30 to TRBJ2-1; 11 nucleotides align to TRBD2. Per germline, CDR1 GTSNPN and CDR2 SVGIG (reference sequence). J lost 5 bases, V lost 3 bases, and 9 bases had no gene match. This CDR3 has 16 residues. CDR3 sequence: CAWRGVAGGNHNEQFF. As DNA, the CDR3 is TGTGCCTGGAGAGGGGTAGCGGGAGGGAACCACAATGAGCAGTTCTTC. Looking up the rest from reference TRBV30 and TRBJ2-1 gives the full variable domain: SQTIHQWPATLVQPVGSPLSLECTVEGTSNPNLYWYRQAAGRGLQLLFYSVGIGQISSEVPQNLSASRPQDRQFILSSKKLLLSDSGFYLCAWRGVAGGNHNEQFFGPGTRLTVL.